These 15 T cell receptor beta chains came from one sample sequenced in a study of T cells expressing NK-cell markers. TCRdb reworked the 5' RACE reads into one entry per CDR3 protein, no DNA. The sample has 440,000 or so distinct CDR3 sequences. Sequencing was carried out using blood T cells: a sorted CD56 or NKG2C T cell subset, CD4+ or CD8+ T cells, or bulk PBMC T cells (not recorded which). Source of these receptors: a woman between 18 and 70 years old in good health.

The chain recombines TRBV20-1 with TRBJ1-3. CDR3 size: 15 residues. Germline values: CDR1 DFQATT, CDR2 SNEGSKA (reference sequence). CDR3 loop: CSARDLGVPGNTIYF.

This chain connects TRBV29-1 to TRBJ2-5; the D gene TCRdb calls, TRBD1, cannot be checked with no DNA. Germline CDR1 is SQVTM and CDR2 is ANQGSEA. The CDR3 loop spans 11 amino acids. The CDR3 sequence: CSVAPGETQYF.

The rearrangement links TRBV12-3 or TRBV12-4 to TRBJ2-7. This CDR3 is built from 14 residues. CDR3: CASRVDAAYYEQYF.

J is TRBJ2-1 and V is TRBV5-6; the D call from TCRdb, TRBD2, cannot be confirmed without DNA. The length of the CDR3 is 15 residues. Germline values: CDR1 SGHDT, CDR2 YYEEEE. The CDR3 sequence is CASSISGSQLKGQFF.

The rearrangement links TRBV29-1 to TRBJ2-5. The CDR3 is made up of 13 amino acids. CDR1 is SQVTM and CDR2 is ANQGSEA in the germline V gene. CDR3 protein: CSVLGRLTETQYF.

The rearrangement links TRBV20-1 to TRBJ1-2; TCRdb names TRBD1, which stays unverified in the absence of DNA. Germline loops: CDR1 DFQATT, CDR2 SNEGSKA (reference sequence). The CDR3 has 14 amino acids. This CDR3 is CSAPPTYKSGGYTF.

CDR3 sequence: CASSAPSGTYRGDTQYF. V and J are TRBV9 and TRBJ2-3; checking the TCRdb D call of TRBD2 is not possible without DNA. This CDR3 is 17 amino acids long. The germline CDR1 and CDR2 sequences are SGDLS and YYNGEE.

The V gene is TRBV4-3, the J gene TRBJ2-2; without DNA, the TCRdb call of TRBD2 cannot be checked. CDR1 is LGHNA and CDR2 is YSLEER in the germline V gene. CDR3 length: 17 residues. The CDR3 protein is CASSWRLAGGTTGELFF.

The rearrangement links TRBV7-3 to TRBJ2-1; checking the TCRdb D call of TRBD1 is not possible without DNA. The CDR3 has 16 amino acids. Germline CDR1 SGHTA, CDR2 FQGTGA. CDR3 amino acids: CASSLMGTDTYNEQFF.

V is TRBV5-6 and J is TRBJ2-1; lacking DNA, the TRBD2 call made by TCRdb goes unchecked. From germline, CDR1 is SGHDT and CDR2 YYEEEE. CDR3 length: 16 residues. The CDR3 protein is CASSLTSGGGYNEQFF.

The chain recombines TRBV14 with TRBJ2-1. The CDR3 consists of 13 residues. Germline CDR1 and CDR2: SGHDN and FVKESK. CDR3: CASSQVLPNEQFF.

The chain joins TRBV6-5 to TRBJ1-5; TCRdb calls TRBD1, which cannot be checked without DNA. Germline V gene sequence: CDR1 MNHEY, CDR2 SVGAGI. The CDR3 consists of 15 residues. CDR3 sequence reads: CASSSGRDGDQPQHF.

The chain uses TRBV25-1 and TRBJ2-7; the D call of TRBD1 rests on TCRdb alone, since no DNA is present to check it. There are 15 residues in the CDR3. Looked up from germline, CDR1 is MGHDK and CDR2 is SYGVNS. The CDR3 spells CASSAMGPSSYEQYF.

This chain uses TRBV12-3 or TRBV12-4 with TRBJ2-5; TCRdb returns TRBD1, unconfirmable since there is no DNA. This CDR3 spans 14 amino acids. This CDR3 is CASSIGQGIGTQYF.

V is TRBV5-1 and J is TRBJ1-2. Germline CDR1 is SGHRS and CDR2 is YFSETQ. The CDR3 length is 14 residues. The CDR3 is CASSGSYQGDGYTF.